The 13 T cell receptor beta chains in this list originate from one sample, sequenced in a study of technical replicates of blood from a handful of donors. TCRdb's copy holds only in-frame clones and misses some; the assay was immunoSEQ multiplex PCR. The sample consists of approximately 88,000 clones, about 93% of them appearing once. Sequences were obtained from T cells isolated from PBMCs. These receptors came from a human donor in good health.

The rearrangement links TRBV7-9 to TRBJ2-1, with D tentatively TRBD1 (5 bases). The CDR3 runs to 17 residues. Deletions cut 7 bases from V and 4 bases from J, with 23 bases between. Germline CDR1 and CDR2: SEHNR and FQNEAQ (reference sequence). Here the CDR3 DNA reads TGTGCCAGCACCATTCCTGAGTGGAAGGGGATTTACAATGAGCAGTTCTTC. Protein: CASTIPEWKGIYNEQFF.

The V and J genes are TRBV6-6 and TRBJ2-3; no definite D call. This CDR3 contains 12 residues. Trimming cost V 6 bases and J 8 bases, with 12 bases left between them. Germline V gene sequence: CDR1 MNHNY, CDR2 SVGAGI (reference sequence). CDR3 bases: TGTGCCAGCAGGTCTGGGTCGGGTACGCAGTATTTT. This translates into CASRSGSGTQYF.

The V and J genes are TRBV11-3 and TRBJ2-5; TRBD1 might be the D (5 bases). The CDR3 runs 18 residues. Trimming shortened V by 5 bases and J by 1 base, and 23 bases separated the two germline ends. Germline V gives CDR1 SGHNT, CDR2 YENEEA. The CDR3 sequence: CASSQIYFMEQGQETQYF. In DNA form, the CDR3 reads TGTGCCAGCAGCCAGATTTACTTCATGGAGCAGGGCCAAGAGACCCAGTACTTC.

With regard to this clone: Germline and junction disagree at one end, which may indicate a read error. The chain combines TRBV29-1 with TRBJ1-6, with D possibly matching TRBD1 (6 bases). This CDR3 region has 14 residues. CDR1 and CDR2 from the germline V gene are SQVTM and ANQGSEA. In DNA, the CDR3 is TGCAGCGTTCGCACAGGGACCTATGATTCACCCCTCCACTTT. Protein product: CSVRTGTYDSPLHF.

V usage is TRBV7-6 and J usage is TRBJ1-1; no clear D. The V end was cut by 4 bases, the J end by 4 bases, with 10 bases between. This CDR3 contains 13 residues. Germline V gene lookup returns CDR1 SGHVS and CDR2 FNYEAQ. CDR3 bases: TGTGCCAGCAGCTCGCAACGAGGCACTGAAGCTTTCTTT. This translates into CASSSQRGTEAFF.

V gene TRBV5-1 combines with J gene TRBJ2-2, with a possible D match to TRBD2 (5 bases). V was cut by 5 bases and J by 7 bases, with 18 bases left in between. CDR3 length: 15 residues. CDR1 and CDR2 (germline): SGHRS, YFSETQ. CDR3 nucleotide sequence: TGCGCCAGCAGATTTAGCGCAGATAGTAACGGGGAGCTGTTTTTT. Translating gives CASRFSADSNGELFF.

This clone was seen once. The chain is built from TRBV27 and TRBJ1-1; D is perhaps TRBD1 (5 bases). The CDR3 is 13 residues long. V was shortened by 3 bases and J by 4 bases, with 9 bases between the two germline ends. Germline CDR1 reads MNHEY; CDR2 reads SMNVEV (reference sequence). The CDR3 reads CASSFTQGTEAFF. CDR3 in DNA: TGTGCCAGCAGTTTTACTCAGGGCACTGAAGCTTTCTTT.

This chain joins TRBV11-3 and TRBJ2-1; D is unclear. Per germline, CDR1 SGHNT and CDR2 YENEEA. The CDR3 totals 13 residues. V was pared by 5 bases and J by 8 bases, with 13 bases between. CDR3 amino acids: CASSPSTTYEQFF. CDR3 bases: TGTGCCAGCAGCCCGTCAACCACATATGAGCAGTTCTTC. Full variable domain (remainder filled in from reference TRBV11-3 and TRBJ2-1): EAGVVQSPRYKIIEKKQPVAFWCNPISGHNTLYWYLQNLGQGPELLIRYENEEAVDDSQLPKDRFSAERLKGVDSTLKIQPAELGDSAVYLCASSPSTTYEQFFGPGTRLTVL.

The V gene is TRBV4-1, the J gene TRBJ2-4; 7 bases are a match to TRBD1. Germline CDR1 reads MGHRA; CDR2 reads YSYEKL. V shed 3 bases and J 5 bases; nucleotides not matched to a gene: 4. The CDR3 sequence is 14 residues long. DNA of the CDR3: TGCGCCAGCAGCCAGGCCGGGACAGAAAACATTCAGTACTTC. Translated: CASSQAGTENIQYF.

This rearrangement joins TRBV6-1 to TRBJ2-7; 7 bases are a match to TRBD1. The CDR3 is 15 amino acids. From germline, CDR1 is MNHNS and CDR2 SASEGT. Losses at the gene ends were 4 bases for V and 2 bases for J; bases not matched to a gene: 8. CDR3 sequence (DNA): TGTGCCAGCAGTGTTGAAGGGGGCACTACCTACGAGCAGTACTTC. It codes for CASSVEGGTTYEQYF.

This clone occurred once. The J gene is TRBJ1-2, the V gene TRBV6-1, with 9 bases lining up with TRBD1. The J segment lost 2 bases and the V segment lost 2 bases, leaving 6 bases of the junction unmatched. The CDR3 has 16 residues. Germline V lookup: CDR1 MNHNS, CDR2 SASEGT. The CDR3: CASSERGTGKNYGYTF. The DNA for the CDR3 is TGTGCCAGCAGTGAACGGGGGACAGGGAAAAACTATGGCTACACCTTC.

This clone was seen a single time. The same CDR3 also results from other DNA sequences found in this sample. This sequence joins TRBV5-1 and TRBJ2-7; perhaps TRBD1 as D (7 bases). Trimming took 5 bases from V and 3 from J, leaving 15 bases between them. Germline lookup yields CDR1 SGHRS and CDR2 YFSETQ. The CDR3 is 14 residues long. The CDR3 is CASSPGDSSYEQYF. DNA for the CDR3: TGCGCCAGCAGTCCGGGGGACAGTAGCTACGAGCAGTACTTC.

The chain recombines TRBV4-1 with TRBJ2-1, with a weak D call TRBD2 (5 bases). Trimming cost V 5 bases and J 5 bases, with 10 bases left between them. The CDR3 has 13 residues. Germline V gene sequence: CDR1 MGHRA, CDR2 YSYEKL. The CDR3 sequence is CASSNTADNEQFF. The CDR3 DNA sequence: TGCGCCAGCAGCAATACAGCGGACAATGAGCAGTTCTTC.